Listed below are T cell receptor beta chains from one sample, sequenced in a study of Graves' ophthalmopathy and Graves' hyperthyroidism. TCRdb recomputed calls from the multiplex PCR reads with MiXCR, one row per CDR3 protein. This sample has hundreds of thousands of distinct CDR3 sequences, with more than 20% found just once. The material sequenced was peripheral blood. The receptor source for this set is a young woman with stable Graves' hyperthyroidism. CDR3s leave out the opening cysteine and the closing phenylalanine or tryptophan.

TRBV27	TRBJ2-2	ASSLWGGRELF
TRBV6-5	TRBJ1-1	ASSYARGKAF
TRBV19	TRBJ1-2	ASSKPPEGVESGYT
TRBV12-3/TRBV12-4	TRBJ1-5	ASSLEPGPSNQPQH
TRBV5-1	TRBJ1-5	ASSLRPTGQGLNQPQH
TRBV30	TRBJ2-4	AWSVLGFDKNIQY
TRBV14	TRBJ2-7	ASSQDLGTKQY
TRBV4-2	TRBJ1-1	ASSQEPLGEAF
TRBV12-3/TRBV12-4	TRBJ1-1	ASRWDRVDTEAF
TRBV12-3/TRBV12-4	TRBJ2-4	ASRLQGAAKNIQY
TRBV11-2	TRBJ2-7	ASSLRLALSSYEQY
TRBV6-1	TRBJ2-2	ASSTGLAGESGELF
TRBV5-6	TRBJ2-4	ASSRDRDGNIQY
TRBV7-6	TRBJ1-1	ASSLSGRMNTEAF
TRBV30	TRBJ1-5	AWSRPGTAVHQPQH
TRBV5-1	TRBJ2-7	ASREVSSYEQY
TRBV12-3/TRBV12-4	TRBJ1-1	ASSLQGGSVAF
TRBV3-1	TRBJ2-7	ASSQGATYEQY
TRBV4-1	TRBJ1-1	ASSQETIMNTEAF
TRBV27	TRBJ1-1	ASSPGQGYTEAF
TRBV5-6	TRBJ2-6	ASSGQSGANVLT
TRBV25-1	TRBJ1-6	ASRGRGVEDSPLH
TRBV6-2/TRBV6-3	TRBJ2-7	ASSYSIELGALDQY
TRBV25-1	TRBJ1-6	ASSEGFNRYNSPLH
TRBV30	TRBJ2-5	AWSGGQQETQY
TRBV28	TRBJ1-6	ASSGRDRWDSPLH
TRBV12-3/TRBV12-4	TRBJ1-2	ASSPGTGVYGYT
TRBV5-1	TRBJ1-1	ASSQMGPFQMNTEAF
TRBV7-2	TRBJ2-5	ASIPGVGETQY
TRBV19	TRBJ1-6	AVSTGTENSPLH
TRBV2	TRBJ1-3	ASTPRGRSSGNTIY
TRBV6-1	TRBJ1-2	ASSEAGTGGRNYGYT
TRBV2	TRBJ1-1	ASQDRDTEAF
TRBV29-1	TRBJ1-1	SVVAPGEAF
TRBV20-1	TRBJ1-1	SACGTGGRTEAF
TRBV11-2	TRBJ2-5	ASSLVGLAGALQETQY
TRBV30	TRBJ2-5	AWSVTAKTQY
TRBV20-1	TRBJ2-7	SARPPGGRTYEQY
TRBV7-2	TRBJ2-7	ASSLDRGFVYEQY
TRBV4-1	TRBJ2-5	ASSHQQGAYETQY
TRBV28	TRBJ2-7	ASSLPRTGRVEQY
TRBV7-2	TRBJ2-5	ASSLRRGQGWGETQY
TRBV27	TRBJ2-5	AVPPFAGPQETQY
TRBV12-3/TRBV12-4	TRBJ1-1	ASSQGQGAVTEAF
TRBV7-9	TRBJ2-5	ASSLAEGEETQY
TRBV11-1	TRBJ1-4	ASSLWGDRANEKLF
TRBV30	TRBJ1-3	AWTPSGAGNTIY
TRBV7-2	TRBJ2-5	ASSGSIRETQY
TRBV6-2/TRBV6-3	TRBJ1-2	ASSYFIGQGADNYGYT
TRBV6-2/TRBV6-3	TRBJ1-2	ASSLTRDSSNYGYT